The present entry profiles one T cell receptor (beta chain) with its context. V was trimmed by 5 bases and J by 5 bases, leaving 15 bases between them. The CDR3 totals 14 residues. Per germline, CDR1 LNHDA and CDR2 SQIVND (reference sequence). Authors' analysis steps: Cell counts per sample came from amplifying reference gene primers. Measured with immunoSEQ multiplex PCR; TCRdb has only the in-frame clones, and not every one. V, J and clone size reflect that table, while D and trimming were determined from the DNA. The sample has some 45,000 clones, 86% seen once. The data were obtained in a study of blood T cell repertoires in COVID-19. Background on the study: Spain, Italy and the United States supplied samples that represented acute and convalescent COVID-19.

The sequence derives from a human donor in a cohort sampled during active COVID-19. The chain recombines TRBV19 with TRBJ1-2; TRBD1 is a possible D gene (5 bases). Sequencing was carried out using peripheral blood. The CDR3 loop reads CASSAPSGQYGYTF. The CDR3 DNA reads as TGTGCCAGTAGTGCCCCCTCAGGGCAATATGGCTACACCTTC.